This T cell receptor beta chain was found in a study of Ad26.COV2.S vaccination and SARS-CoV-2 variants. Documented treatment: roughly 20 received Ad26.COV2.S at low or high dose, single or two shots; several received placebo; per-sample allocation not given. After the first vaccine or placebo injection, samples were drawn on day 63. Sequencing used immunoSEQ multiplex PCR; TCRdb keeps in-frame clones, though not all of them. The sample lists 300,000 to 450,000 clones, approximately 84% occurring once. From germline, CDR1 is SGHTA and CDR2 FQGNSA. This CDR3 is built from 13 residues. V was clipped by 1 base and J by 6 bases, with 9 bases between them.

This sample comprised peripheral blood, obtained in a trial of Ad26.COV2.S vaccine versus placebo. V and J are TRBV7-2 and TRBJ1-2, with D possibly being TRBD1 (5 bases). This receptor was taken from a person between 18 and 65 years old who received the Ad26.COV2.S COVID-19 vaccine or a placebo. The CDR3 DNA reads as TGTGCCAGCAGCTTAGATTCAGGGAATGGCTACACCTTC. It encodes CASSLDSGNGYTF.